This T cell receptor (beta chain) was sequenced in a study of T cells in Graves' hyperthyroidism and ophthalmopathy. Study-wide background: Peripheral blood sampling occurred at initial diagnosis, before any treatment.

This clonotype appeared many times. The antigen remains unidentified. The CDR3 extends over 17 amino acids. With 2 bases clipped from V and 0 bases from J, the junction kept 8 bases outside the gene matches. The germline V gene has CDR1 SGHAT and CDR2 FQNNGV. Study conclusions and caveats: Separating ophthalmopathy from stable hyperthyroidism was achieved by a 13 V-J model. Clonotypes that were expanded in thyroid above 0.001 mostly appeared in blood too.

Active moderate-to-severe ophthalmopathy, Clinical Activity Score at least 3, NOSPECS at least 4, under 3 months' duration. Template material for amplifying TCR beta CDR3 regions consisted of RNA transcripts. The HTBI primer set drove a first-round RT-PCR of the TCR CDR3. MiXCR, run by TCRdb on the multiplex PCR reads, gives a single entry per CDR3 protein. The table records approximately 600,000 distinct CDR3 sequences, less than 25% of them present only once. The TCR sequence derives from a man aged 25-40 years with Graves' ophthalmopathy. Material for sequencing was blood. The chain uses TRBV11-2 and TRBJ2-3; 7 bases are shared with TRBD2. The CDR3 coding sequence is TGTGCCAGCAGCTTAACTGTAGCCGGGAGGAGCACAGATACGCAGTATTTT. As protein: CASSLTVAGRSTDTQYF. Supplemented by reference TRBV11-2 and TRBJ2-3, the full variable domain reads EAGVAQSPRYKIIEKRQSVAFWCNPISGHATLYWYQQILGQGPKLLIQFQNNGVVDDSQLPKDRFSAERLKGVDSTLKIQPAKLEDSAVYLCASSLTVAGRSTDTQYFGPGTRLTVL.